This T cell receptor beta chain is from a study of PD-1 blockade in classical Hodgkin lymphoma. Looking at the study overall: Patients were infused with nivolumab 3 mg/kg every 2 weeks. The study's findings and limits: Patients with a complete response exhibited baseline diversity comparable to newly diagnosed patients.

This CDR3 contains 18 residues. Per germline, CDR1 SGHNT and CDR2 YENEEA. J lost 0 bases, V lost 1 base, and 8 bases had no gene match. The sample's time point: cycle 4 day 1 (C4D1), after five to seven weeks of nivolumab. Every patient was affected by relapse after autologous stem cell transplantation, while exposure to brentuximab vedotin was not uniform. The authors enriched CD8+ T cells from thawed PBMCs via magnetic negative selection. A note on this clone: No antigen is known for it.

Sequencing used immunoSEQ multiplex PCR; TCRdb keeps in-frame clones, though not all of them. The sample includes fewer than 3,000 clones, 75% of them seen just once. This clonotype was obtained from a human donor with classical Hodgkin lymphoma. The chain carries TRBV11-3 and TRBJ2-1; 8 positions match TRBD2. Source: CD8+ T cells from blood, taken before the fourth cycle of nivolumab. The CDR3 loop reads CASSLGGGSGGSYNEQFF. The DNA of the CDR3 is TGTGCCAGCAGCTTAGGTGGGGGGAGCGGGGGCTCCTACAATGAGCAGTTCTTC.